This is a list of T cell receptor beta chains from one sample in a study of blood T cell repertoires in COVID-19. The protocol was immunoSEQ multiplex PCR, while the TCRdb copy is restricted to in-frame clones and leaves out a portion. The table includes about 150,000 clones, about nine tenths detected once. Sequencing was performed on peripheral blood. These receptors were obtained from a woman aged 65 to 85 with acute or convalescent COVID-19. Both conserved end residues are part of each CDR3. Fields, in order: D gene, clone size, J gene, V gene, CDR3 DNA, CDR3 protein. The D gene is left open where the match is weak. Some rows mark clone size as missing; the rest say once, few, many or name a class of expanded clone.

D: TRBD1; size: NA; J: TRBJ1-1; V: TRBV5-1; DNA: TGCGCCAGCAGCCCGGGACAGGGACACACTGAAGCTTTCTTT; CDR3: CASSPGQGHTEAFF
D: NA; size: NA; J: TRBJ1-5; V: TRBV30; DNA: TGTGCCTGGAGTGTAACCAGGTCCTACCCTTCCAATCAGCCCCAGCATTTT; CDR3: CAWSVTRSYPSNQPQHF
D: TRBD1; size: NA; J: TRBJ2-1; V: TRBV7-8; DNA: TGTGCCAGCAGCGTCCGGGACAGGGTGGTTAATGAGCAGTTCTTC; CDR3: CASSVRDRVVNEQFF
D: TRBD1; size: NA; J: TRBJ1-3; V: TRBV2; DNA: TGTGCCAGCAGCGGACAGGGGGCCAGCTCTGGAAACACCATATATTTT; CDR3: CASSGQGASSGNTIYF
D: TRBD1; size: few; J: TRBJ1-2; V: TRBV3-1/TRBV3-2; DNA: TGTGCCAGCAGGCGTGGGACAGGGGGCCCTATCTATGGCTACACCTTC; CDR3: CASRRGTGGPIYGYTF
D: TRBD1; size: NA; J: TRBJ1-6; V: TRBV5-5; DNA: TGTGCCAGCAGCCACCCGGGACAGTCCTATAATTCACCCCTCCACTTT; CDR3: CASSHPGQSYNSPLHF
D: NA; size: few; J: TRBJ1-6; V: TRBV4-3; DNA: TGCGCCAGCAGCCAAGACAGGGCATATAATTCACCCCTCCACTTT; CDR3: CASSQDRAYNSPLHF
D: TRBD1; size: NA; J: TRBJ1-1; V: TRBV2; DNA: TGTGCCAGCAAACTTCCGGGACAGGGTTTTGAAGCTTTCTTT; CDR3: CASKLPGQGFEAFF
D: NA; size: NA; J: TRBJ1-5; V: TRBV6-1; DNA: TGTGCCAGCAGTGAATCCGGGGGGCCTCAGCCCCAGCATTTT; CDR3: CASSESGGPQPQHF
D: TRBD2; size: NA; J: TRBJ2-1; V: TRBV11-2; DNA: TGTGCCAGCAGCTTAACTAGCGGGACCTACAATGAGCAGTTCTTC; CDR3: CASSLTSGTYNEQFF
D: TRBD2; size: NA; J: TRBJ2-5; V: TRBV28; DNA: TGTGCCAGCAGCTCACGGCGAACTAGCGCAGAGACCCAGTACTTC; CDR3: CASSSRRTSAETQYF
D: NA; size: NA; J: TRBJ2-3; V: TRBV24-1; DNA: TGTGCCACCGTCGGCGGGGCTAACACAGATACGCAGTATTTT; CDR3: CATVGGANTDTQYF
D: TRBD1; size: NA; J: TRBJ2-1; V: TRBV27; DNA: TGTGCCAGCAGTTTCGGGACAGGTTACAATGAGCAGTTCTTC; CDR3: CASSFGTGYNEQFF
D: TRBD2; size: NA; J: TRBJ2-5; V: TRBV4-2; DNA: TGTGCCAGCAGCCTTGAGCCCTTCTCGCTGGCGGGGGGCGGGGAGACCCAGTACTTC; CDR3: CASSLEPFSLAGGGETQYF
D: TRBD1; size: NA; J: TRBJ1-5; V: TRBV7-2; DNA: TGTGCCAGCGCGGGACAGGGCGGCAATCAGCCCCAGCATTTT; CDR3: CASAGQGGNQPQHF
D: NA; size: NA; J: TRBJ1-1; V: TRBV18; DNA: TGTGCCAGCTCACGCGGACAAGCGAACACTGAAGCTTTCTTT; CDR3: CASSRGQANTEAFF
D: TRBD1; size: NA; J: TRBJ2-2; V: TRBV24-1; DNA: TGTGCCACCAGTGATTGGGGAACCGGGACAGGGAACACCGGGGAGCTGTTTTTT; CDR3: CATSDWGTGTGNTGELFF
D: NA; size: NA; J: TRBJ2-5; V: TRBV7-2; DNA: TGTGCCAGCAGCTTAGGGCGGTGGGAGACCCAGTACTTC; CDR3: CASSLGRWETQYF
D: NA; size: NA; J: TRBJ2-3; V: TRBV5-8; DNA: TGTGCCAGCAGCCCGCGACAGGTCACAGATACGCAGTATTTT; CDR3: CASSPRQVTDTQYF
D: NA; size: NA; J: TRBJ2-5; V: TRBV11-2; DNA: TGTGCCAGCAGCTATGGGGAGGCGTTGGGAGGAGAGACCCAGTACTTC; CDR3: CASSYGEALGGETQYF
D: TRBD1; size: NA; J: TRBJ1-2; V: TRBV5-1; DNA: TGCGCCAGCAGCTGGGACGGACAGGCCTACACCTTC; CDR3: CASSWDGQAYTF
D: NA; size: NA; J: TRBJ2-3; V: TRBV19; DNA: TGTGCCAGTAGTATTTCCGGGTCCGGCACAGATACGCAGTATTTT; CDR3: CASSISGSGTDTQYF
D: NA; size: NA; J: TRBJ1-4; V: TRBV19; DNA: TGTGCCAGTAGCAAACGGGAGACACCTATGTCGGGGGAAAAACTGTTTTTT; CDR3: CASSKRETPMSGEKLFF
D: TRBD2; size: NA; J: TRBJ2-5; V: TRBV5-1; DNA: TGCGCCAGCAGCTTTACTAGCGGAGGAGAGACCCAGTACTTC; CDR3: CASSFTSGGETQYF
D: TRBD1; size: NA; J: TRBJ1-1; V: TRBV2; DNA: TGTGCCAGCATCCAAACGACAGGGTATAACACTGAAGCTTTCTTT; CDR3: CASIQTTGYNTEAFF
D: TRBD2; size: NA; J: TRBJ2-7; V: TRBV13; DNA: TGTGCCAGCAGCTCCAGGACTAGCGGTGATCCCTACGAGCAGTACTTC; CDR3: CASSSRTSGDPYEQYF
D: TRBD1; size: NA; J: TRBJ1-2; V: TRBV5-4; DNA: TGTGCCAGCAGTCAGACAGGGAACTATGGCTACACCTTC; CDR3: CASSQTGNYGYTF
D: TRBD1; size: NA; J: TRBJ1-2; V: TRBV28; DNA: TGTGCCAGCAGTTTATTGCAGGGGGCCTACACCTTC; CDR3: CASSLLQGAYTF
D: NA; size: NA; J: TRBJ1-1; V: TRBV3-1/TRBV3-2; DNA: TGTGCCAGCAGCCTGGGGACAGAAGCTTTCTTT; CDR3: CASSLGTEAFF
D: TRBD1; size: once; J: TRBJ2-3; V: TRBV7-9; DNA: TGTGCCAGCAGCTTCCCCCGGGACAGGGGTTTTTCTAGCACAGATACGCAGTATTTT; CDR3: CASSFPRDRGFSSTDTQYF
D: TRBD1; size: NA; J: TRBJ1-2; V: TRBV7-6; DNA: TGTGCCAGCAGCTTCGACACCTGGACAGGGGGTGGCTACACCTTC; CDR3: CASSFDTWTGGGYTF
D: TRBD1; size: NA; J: TRBJ1-2; V: TRBV15; DNA: TGTGCCACCAGCAGAGTTGGCCTTGGGACAGGGGGCCATGGCTACACCTTC; CDR3: CATSRVGLGTGGHGYTF
D: TRBD1; size: NA; J: TRBJ1-5; V: TRBV19; DNA: TGTGCCACCCAAACGGGACAGGGTGTGCAGCCCCAGCATTTT; CDR3: CATQTGQGVQPQHF
D: TRBD1; size: few; J: TRBJ1-3; V: TRBV9; DNA: TGTGCCAGCAGCGTAGGAGGGGGCGGCAATGGAAACACCATATATTTT; CDR3: CASSVGGGGNGNTIYF
D: TRBD1; size: NA; J: TRBJ1-2; V: TRBV7-9; DNA: TGTGCCAGCAGTTCCACCGGGACAGGGGGCGGCTACACCTTC; CDR3: CASSSTGTGGGYTF
D: NA; size: NA; J: TRBJ1-4; V: TRBV9; DNA: TGTGCCAGCAGCGCAGAATCCGCAACTAATGAAAAACTGTTTTTT; CDR3: CASSAESATNEKLFF
D: NA; size: NA; J: TRBJ1-2; V: TRBV28; DNA: TGTGCCAGCAGTCCCACCGGTCGGTACTATGGCTACACCTTC; CDR3: CASSPTGRYYGYTF
D: NA; size: few; J: TRBJ2-7; V: TRBV7-9; DNA: TGTGCCAGCAGCCCTACAGGGACCTCCTTCTACGAGCAGTACTTC; CDR3: CASSPTGTSFYEQYF
D: NA; size: NA; J: TRBJ2-7; V: TRBV21-1; DNA: TGTGCCGGCCCCGGGAGGGTTGGGGCCTACGAGCAGTACTTC; CDR3: CAGPGRVGAYEQYF
D: NA; size: NA; J: TRBJ2-1; V: TRBV19; DNA: TGTGCCAGCCGGCTAGGGGGAAGGGATGAGCAGTTCTTC; CDR3: CASRLGGRDEQFF
D: TRBD2; size: NA; J: TRBJ2-7; V: TRBV4-3; DNA: TGCGCCAGCAGCCAAGATCCAGCGGGGCCCTCCTACGAGCAGTACTTC; CDR3: CASSQDPAGPSYEQYF
D: NA; size: once; J: TRBJ2-1; V: TRBV7-9; DNA: TGTGCCAGCAGCCCCCGAGGGGGTACCCACAATGAGCAGTTCTTC; CDR3: CASSPRGGTHNEQFF
D: TRBD1; size: NA; J: TRBJ1-6; V: TRBV27; DNA: TGTGCCAGCAGATCCTACCGGGACAGGGGATACTATAATTCACCCCTCCACTTT; CDR3: CASRSYRDRGYYNSPLHF
D: TRBD1; size: NA; J: TRBJ1-1; V: TRBV19; DNA: TGTGCCAGTAGCCCCGGGACAGGGGGTTTCGAAGCTTTCTTT; CDR3: CASSPGTGGFEAFF
D: NA; size: NA; J: TRBJ1-1; V: TRBV9; DNA: TGTGCCAGCAGCGACCCCCTCGAGGGCCCCATGAACACTGAAGCTTTCTTT; CDR3: CASSDPLEGPMNTEAFF
D: NA; size: once; J: TRBJ2-1; V: TRBV4-1; DNA: TGCGCCAGCAGCCATCTCAGTGTAAATGAGCAGTTCTTC; CDR3: CASSHLSVNEQFF
D: NA; size: NA; J: TRBJ1-2; V: TRBV7-2; DNA: TGTGCCAGCAGCGTTACGGGGTCCTTGGGGGGCTATGGCTACACCTTC; CDR3: CASSVTGSLGGYGYTF
D: TRBD2; size: NA; J: TRBJ2-5; V: TRBV9; DNA: TGTGCCAGCAGCGAGACTAGCGGGGGGGTAGAGACCCAGTACTTC; CDR3: CASSETSGGVETQYF
D: NA; size: NA; J: TRBJ2-5; V: TRBV11-1; DNA: TGTGCCAGCAGCTTAATCACCCACCGGGAGACCCAGTACTTC; CDR3: CASSLITHRETQYF
D: TRBD1; size: NA; J: TRBJ2-1; V: TRBV6-5; DNA: TGTGCCAGCAGTTACTTCGGGACAGGGGGCTACAATGAGCAGTTCTTC; CDR3: CASSYFGTGGYNEQFF
D: TRBD2; size: NA; J: TRBJ2-2; V: TRBV6-5; DNA: TGTGCCAGCAGGGCCTCTAGCGGGGGAGCCGGGGAGCTGTTTTTT; CDR3: CASRASSGGAGELFF